This TCR beta chain was recorded in a study of cytomegalovirus exposure and HLA in healthy donors. On this clone: Its antigen is unknown.

V gave up 4 bases and J gave up 3 bases, with 10 bases separating them. The CDR3 sequence is 13 residues long. Per the germline V gene, CDR1 is SGDLS and CDR2 is YYNGEE. Primers included in the PCR were 60 Vbeta and 13 Jbeta primers. TCRdb's copy holds only in-frame clones and misses some; the assay was immunoSEQ multiplex PCR. The sample has about 76,000 clones, about 66% seen once. Healthy bone marrow donors made up the donor group. Study-wide findings and caveats: According to an earlier analysis, most TCR beta V segments yielded productive rearrangements about 90% or about 30% of the time. V- and J-gene trimming of TCR beta was linked (in a later analysis) to a missense DCLRE1C variant.

The sequenced sample consisted of PBMCs. The receptor's source is a man between 60 and 75 years old in good health and CMV-seropositive. The gene calls are TRBV9 and TRBJ1-1; weak D call: TRBD1 (6 bases). Here the CDR3 reads CASSPTGYTEAFF. The CDR3 DNA reads as TGTGCCAGCAGCCCTACAGGGTACACTGAAGCTTTCTTT.